This T cell receptor beta chain was retrieved from a study of a mutant IDH1 vaccine in newly diagnosed glioma. Overall study context: It was radiotherapy, temozolomide, or both that patients received previously, with most receiving both.

The time point is: baseline, week 1 (first vaccination visit). Treatment here: pre-vaccination baseline after standard-of-care therapy. Profiled with immunoSEQ multiplex PCR; TCRdb holds only in-frame clones, not every one. This sample carries tens of thousands of clones, about 88% of them seen once, and the ten largest clones take around 5%. From germline, CDR1 is LGHNA and CDR2 YNFKEQ. The CDR3 sequence is 16 residues long. V was clipped by 4 bases and J by 4 bases, with 19 bases between them. V gene TRBV4-2 combines with J gene TRBJ1-1, with D hard to call. The sample consisted of PBMCs, taken from a glioma patient treated with radiotherapy, temozolomide or both. This clonotype was sampled from a woman in her 40s with glioma. DNA for the CDR3: TGTGCCAGCAGCCGGGATCTTCGACCTCTTGGCACTGAAGCTTTCTTT. Encoded protein: CASSRDLRPLGTEAFF.